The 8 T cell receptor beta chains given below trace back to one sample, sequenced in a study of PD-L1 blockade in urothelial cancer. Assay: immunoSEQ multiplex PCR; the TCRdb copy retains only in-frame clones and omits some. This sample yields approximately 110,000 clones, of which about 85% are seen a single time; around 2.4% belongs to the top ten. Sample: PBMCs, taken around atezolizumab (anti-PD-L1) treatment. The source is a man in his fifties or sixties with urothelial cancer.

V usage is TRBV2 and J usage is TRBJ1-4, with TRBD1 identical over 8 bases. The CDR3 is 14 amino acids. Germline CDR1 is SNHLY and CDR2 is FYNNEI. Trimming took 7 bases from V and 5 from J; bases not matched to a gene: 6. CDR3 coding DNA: TGTGCCAGCACCCGGGACAGGCAAAATGAAAAACTGTTTTTT. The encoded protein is CASTRDRQNEKLFF.

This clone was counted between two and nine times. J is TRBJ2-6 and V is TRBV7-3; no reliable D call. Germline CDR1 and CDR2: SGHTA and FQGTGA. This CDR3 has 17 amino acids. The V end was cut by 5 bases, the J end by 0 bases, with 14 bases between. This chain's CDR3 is CASSKKQSSSGANVLTF. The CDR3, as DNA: TGTGCCAGCAGCAAAAAACAGAGTAGCTCTGGGGCCAACGTCCTGACTTTC.

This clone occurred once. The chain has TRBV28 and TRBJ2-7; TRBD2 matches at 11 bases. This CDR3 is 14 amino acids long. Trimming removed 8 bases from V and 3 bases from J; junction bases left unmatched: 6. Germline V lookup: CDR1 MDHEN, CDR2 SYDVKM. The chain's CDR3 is CASGELAGVYEQYF. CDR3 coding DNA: TGTGCCAGCGGCGAACTAGCGGGAGTCTACGAGCAGTACTTC.

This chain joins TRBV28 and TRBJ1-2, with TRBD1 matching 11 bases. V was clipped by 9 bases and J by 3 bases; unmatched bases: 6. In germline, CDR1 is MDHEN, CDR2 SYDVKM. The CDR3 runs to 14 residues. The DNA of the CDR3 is TGTGCCAGTTCCCGGGACAGGGGGTACTATGGCTACACCTTC. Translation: CASSRDRGYYGYTF.

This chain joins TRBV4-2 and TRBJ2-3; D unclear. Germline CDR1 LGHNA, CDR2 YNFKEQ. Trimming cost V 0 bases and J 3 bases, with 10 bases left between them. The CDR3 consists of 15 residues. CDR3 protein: CASSQENLSTDTQYF. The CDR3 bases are TGTGCCAGCAGCCAAGAAAACCTTAGTACAGATACGCAGTATTTT.

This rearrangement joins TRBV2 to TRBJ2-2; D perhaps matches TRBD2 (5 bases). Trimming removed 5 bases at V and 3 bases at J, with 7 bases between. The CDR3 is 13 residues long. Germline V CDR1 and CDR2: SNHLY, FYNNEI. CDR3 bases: TGTGCCAGCAGTTTGGACTACACCGGGGAGCTGTTTTTT. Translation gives CASSLDYTGELFF.

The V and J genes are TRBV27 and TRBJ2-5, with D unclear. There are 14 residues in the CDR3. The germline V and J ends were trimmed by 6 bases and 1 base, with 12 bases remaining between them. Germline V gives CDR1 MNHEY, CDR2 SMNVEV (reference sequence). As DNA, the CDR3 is TGTGCCAGCAGCTGGAGATCCCCCCAAGAGACCCAGTACTTC. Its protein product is CASSWRSPQETQYF.

DNA of the CDR3: TGTGCCAGCAGTTTTGGCGGGAGGGGCACAGATACGCAGTATTTT. Translating gives CASSFGGRGTDTQYF. This rearrangement joins TRBV28 to TRBJ2-3, with 9 bases matching TRBD2. Germline loops: CDR1 MDHEN, CDR2 SYDVKM. CDR3 length: 15 residues. The ends lost 3 bases at V and 1 base at J; junction bases unmatched: 2.